The rows below give T cell receptor beta chains drawn from one sample of a study of identifying expanded T cells in peripheral blood. Measured with immunoSEQ multiplex PCR; TCRdb has only the in-frame clones, and not every one. This table has fewer than 55,000 clones, approximately 86% appearing once. Material for sequencing was blood. Every receptor here comes from a person aged 18 to 70 in good health. Each CDR3 is given without its conserved first and last residue.

j_gene,v_gene,len,CDR3aa
TRBJ1-1,TRBV10-1,11,ASRASLNTEAF
TRBJ1-5,TRBV7-8,12,ASSLGHNNQPQH
TRBJ2-7,TRBV10-3,12,AISPRGATHEQY
TRBJ2-1,TRBV9,12,ASSKWDTYNEQF
TRBJ2-3,TRBV2,13,ASRRLAGNTDTQY
TRBJ1-2,TRBV25-1,9,ASGQGYGYT
TRBJ2-5,TRBV7-2,11,ASSLVGVETQY
TRBJ2-3,TRBV5-1,12,ASSLAQVTDTQY
TRBJ1-2,TRBV6-1,12,ASSRQGTNYGYT
TRBJ2-3,TRBV11-2,15,ASSTSSGRAPRDTQY
TRBJ2-1,TRBV7-6,12,ASSLSGRTNEQF
TRBJ2-3,TRBV5-1,14,ASSLSLGGRSDTQY
TRBJ1-2,TRBV7-2,15,ASSLGWRGTGTRGYT
TRBJ2-3,TRBV18,10,ASPKDTDTQY
TRBJ2-7,TRBV2,10,ASSQTSYEQY
TRBJ1-1,TRBV2,12,ASSGTGGGTEAF
TRBJ1-2,TRBV20-1,9,SAKQTYGYT
TRBJ1-1,TRBV19,13,ASDEPGQRNTEAF
TRBJ2-1,TRBV15,13,ATSRDAAGVDEQF
TRBJ1-6,TRBV7-9,11,ASSPRTDSPLH
TRBJ1-1,TRBV6-1,12,ASSERGFDTEAF
TRBJ2-5,TRBV27,13,ASRPSGGAGETQY
TRBJ1-4,TRBV5-4,12,ASSPDRGGEKLF
TRBJ2-3,TRBV11-3,16,ASSRSPLAGGYTDTQY
TRBJ2-7,TRBV6-7,14,ASSSRDRRFLYEQY
TRBJ2-7,TRBV18,11,ASSPGTSDEQY
TRBJ2-7,TRBV7-2,10,ASTSNIYEQY
TRBJ2-7,TRBV6-1,12,ASITGGSVYEQY
TRBJ2-1,TRBV7-2,16,ASSSRLQGQGPYNEQF
TRBJ2-7,TRBV13,10,ASSSGSYEQY
TRBJ2-1,TRBV15,11,ATSRAPSDEQF
TRBJ1-3,TRBV19,12,ASSTGTTGNTIY
TRBJ1-1,TRBV5-1,12,ASSSRTANTEAF
TRBJ1-5,TRBV9,13,ASSVGGRAGQPQH
TRBJ2-5,TRBV13,12,ASSLWLAGETQY
TRBJ1-2,TRBV5-6,14,ASFQRVTGRTYGYT
TRBJ2-2,TRBV11-3,12,ASSLGGATGELF
TRBJ2-6,TRBV5-1,11,ASSFSGANVLT
TRBJ2-1,TRBV7-6,11,ASSLRQDNEQF
TRBJ2-5,TRBV7-6,9,ASSPGETQY
TRBJ2-3,TRBV12-5,14,ASARGRQGGRDTQY
TRBJ2-2,TRBV2,18,ASSKDTGLARLSATGELF
TRBJ1-6,TRBV11-2,14,ASSLGNRVGNSPLH
TRBJ1-2,TRBV5-5,9,ASSFGHGYT
TRBJ1-3,TRBV6-1,14,ASSGGTGGNGNTIY
TRBJ1-2,TRBV6-5,11,ASRGSSDYGYT
TRBJ2-7,TRBV5-4,11,ASSLRPAYEQY
TRBJ2-7,TRBV6-5,11,ASSYSSGNEQY
TRBJ2-2,TRBV15,11,ATSQDHTGELF
TRBJ2-7,TRBV11-2,12,ASSHPRGSYEQY
TRBJ1-5,TRBV15,12,ATSSTGGDQPQH
TRBJ2-4,TRBV2,14,ASSELSGGAKNIQY
TRBJ2-1,TRBV14,10,ASSQLMGEQF